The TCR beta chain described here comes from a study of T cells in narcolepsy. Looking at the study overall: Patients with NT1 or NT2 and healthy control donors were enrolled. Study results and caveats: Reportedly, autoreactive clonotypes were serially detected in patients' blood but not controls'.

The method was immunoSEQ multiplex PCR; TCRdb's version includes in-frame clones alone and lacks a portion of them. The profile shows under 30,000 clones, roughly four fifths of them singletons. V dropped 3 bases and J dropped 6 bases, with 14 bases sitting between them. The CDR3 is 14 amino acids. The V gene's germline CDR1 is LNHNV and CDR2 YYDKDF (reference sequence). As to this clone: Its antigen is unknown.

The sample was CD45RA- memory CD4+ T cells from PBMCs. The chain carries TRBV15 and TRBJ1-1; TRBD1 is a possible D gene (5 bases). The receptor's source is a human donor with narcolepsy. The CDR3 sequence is CATSSASVGAEAFF. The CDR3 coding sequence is TGTGCCACCAGCAGCGCTTCGGTGGGGGCTGAAGCTTTCTTT.